Following are 24 T cell receptor beta chains from one sample sequenced in a study of CD8 T cells in ankylosing spondylitis. TCRdb called the 5' RACE reads again in MiXCR, with one record for every CDR3 protein. The sample has 150,000 to 200,000 distinct CDR3 sequences; roughly 18% are singletons. The specimen was blood, either unsorted or a sorted T cell fraction (not recorded which). All receptors derive from a male donor under 30 with ankylosing spondylitis or in good health (not recorded which).

This clonotype was seen repeatedly, ten times or more. The chain joins TRBV18 to TRBJ2-1; TRBD1 or TRBD2 may be the D gene (5 bases each). CDR1 is KGHSH, CDR2 LQKENI, per germline. This CDR3 spans 16 amino acids. The ends were cut back, 2 bases at V and 6 bases at J, with 17 bases in the middle. The CDR3 region is CASSPWGTPVGNEQFF. CDR3 sequence (DNA): TGTGCCAGCTCACCATGGGGGACCCCAGTTGGCAATGAGCAGTTCTTC.

This clonotype was counted ten times or more. The genes are TRBV15 and TRBJ2-1, with 10 bases identical to TRBD2. The CDR3 runs to 14 residues. Germline CDR1 reads LNHNV; CDR2 reads YYDKDF (reference sequence). V was clipped by 5 bases and J by 8 bases; unmatched bases: 6. The CDR3 loop is CATSLERGGYEQFF. CDR3 nucleotides: TGTGCCACCAGCTTGGAGCGGGGGGGGTATGAGCAGTTCTTC.

This clonotype showed up many times. The J gene is TRBJ2-3, the V gene TRBV7-6; 7 bases line up with TRBD1. Germline trimming cut 1 base from V and 0 bases from J; bases unmatched to any gene: 4. The CDR3 covers 16 residues. Germline lookup yields CDR1 SGHVS and CDR2 FNYEAQ. The chain's CDR3 is CASSLGGTASTDTQYF. DNA of the CDR3: TGTGCCAGCAGCTTAGGAGGGACAGCTAGCACAGATACGCAGTATTTT.

This chain connects TRBV29-1 to TRBJ2-1, with TRBD1 as a possible D gene (5 bases). CDR1 and CDR2 from the germline V gene are SQVTM and ANQGSEA. The V end lost 4 bases, the J end lost 2 bases, and 12 bases lay between the germline ends. CDR3 length: 14 amino acids. CDR3 in DNA: TGCAGCGTTGTAAGGGGCCTGACCTACAATGAGCAGTTCTTC. It translates to CSVVRGLTYNEQFF.

This clonotype was found many times. The chain is built from TRBV18 and TRBJ2-3, with 9 bases fitting TRBD2. After removal of 1 base from V and 5 bases from J, the junction contained 13 bases not matched to a gene. This CDR3 is built from 18 residues. Germline V gene data show CDR1 as KGHSH and CDR2 as LQKENI. The CDR3 here is CASSPLASGTTPGDTQYF. The CDR3 coding sequence is TGTGCCAGCTCACCACTGGCTAGCGGGACGACACCGGGAGATACGCAGTATTTT. Using reference TRBV18 and TRBJ2-3 for the parts outside the CDR3, the full variable domain is NAGVMQNPRHLVRRRGQEARLRCSPMKGHSHVYWYRQLPEEGLKFMVYLQKENIIDESGMPKERFSAEFPKEGPSILRIQQVVRGDSAAYFCASSPLASGTTPGDTQYFGPGTRLTVL.

This clonotype was seen at least ten times. The chain combines TRBV28 with TRBJ2-7, with a possible D match to TRBD1 (5 bases). The CDR3 has 12 amino acids. Trimming stripped 4 bases from V and 6 bases from J, with 10 bases between. Per the germline V gene, CDR1 is MDHEN and CDR2 is SYDVKM. CDR3 in amino acids: CASSWFRGEQYV. The CDR3 DNA reads as TGTGCCAGCAGTTGGTTTAGGGGCGAGCAGTACGTC.

This clonotype has a count of ten or more. This sequence joins TRBV14 and TRBJ2-2, with 10 bases lining up with TRBD2. CDR3 length equals 16 residues. The V gene's germline CDR1 is SGHDN and CDR2 FVKESK. V lost 1 base and J lost 6; bases outside the gene matches: 5. DNA for the CDR3: TGTGCCAGCAGCCAAGGGCTAGCGGGAGTACCCGGGGAGCTGTTTTTT. As protein: CASSQGLAGVPGELFF.

This clonotype has at least ten counts. The conserved closing phenylalanine or tryptophan is absent in this CDR3, likely reflecting a read error. The chain has TRBV20-1 and TRBJ1-5; 7 positions agree with TRBD1. CDR3 length: 14 residues. J was trimmed by 0 bases and V by 6 bases; bases with no gene match: 5. Looked up from germline, CDR1 is DFQATT and CDR2 is SNEGSKA (reference sequence). The CDR3 is CSATGQNSNQPQHS. The CDR3 nucleotides read TGCAGTGCCACGGGACAGAATAGCAATCAGCCCCAGCATTCT.

This clonotype was seen repeatedly, ten times or more. The CDR3 protein is CASKRTGELFF. The CDR3 nucleotides read TGTGCCAGCAAGCGTACCGGGGAGCTGTTTTTT. This rearrangement joins TRBV12-3 or TRBV12-4 to TRBJ2-2; D gene uncertain. This CDR3 has 11 residues. The V end lost 7 bases, the J end lost 5 bases, and 5 bases lay between the germline ends.

This clonotype was observed at least ten times. This chain joins TRBV5-1 and TRBJ2-7, with TRBD1 matching over 8 bases. The germline gives CDR1 SGHRS, CDR2 YFSETQ. The CDR3 consists of 15 residues. The ends lost 3 bases at V and 5 bases at J; junction bases unmatched: 10. CDR3 region: CASSSRGQGRNEQYF. Here the CDR3 DNA reads TGCGCCAGCAGCTCGAGAGGACAGGGTCGGAACGAGCAGTACTTC.

The chain links TRBV29-1 to TRBJ1-1; 7 nucleotides agree with TRBD1. Germline CDR1 reads SQVTM; CDR2 reads ANQGSEA. This CDR3 contains 11 residues. The V gene end was trimmed by 8 bases and the J gene end by 5 bases; junction bases not matched to a gene: 5. The CDR3 coding sequence is TGCAGCTGCTCAGGGGGGACTGAAGCTTTCTTT. Its translation is CSCSGGTEAFF.

This clonotype was detected ten times or more. In DNA, the CDR3 is TGTGCCAGCAGTTACCTGGGTAGTGGCCGGACCGGGGAGCTGTTTTTT. This gives the protein CASSYLGSGRTGELFF. This rearrangement joins TRBV6-5 to TRBJ2-2; D unclear. Germline assignment: CDR1 MNHEY and CDR2 SVGAGI. The CDR3 is 16 amino acids. The V end was cut by 2 bases, the J end by 5 bases, with 15 bases between.

The rearrangement joins TRBV20-1 to TRBJ2-5, with TRBD2 matching 9 bases. This CDR3 is built from 14 residues. The germline V gene has CDR1 DFQATT and CDR2 SNEGSKA (reference sequence). Losses at the gene ends were 4 bases for V and 5 bases for J; bases not matched to a gene: 8. The CDR3 DNA follows: TGCAGTGCTAAAAAGGGACTAGCTTCCGAGACCCAGTACTTC. This encodes CSAKKGLASETQYF.

This clonotype occurred many times. The rearrangement joins TRBV6-2 or TRBV6-3 to TRBJ2-1; 9 nucleotides line up with TRBD1. The CDR3 covers 16 residues. The J segment lost 6 bases and the V segment lost 5 bases, leaving 11 bases of the junction unmatched. Germline CDR1 reads MNHEY; CDR2 reads SVGEGT. The CDR3 bases are TGTGCCAGCAGTCAATTCGGGACAGGGTTTTCCAATGAGCAGTTCTTC. Residues: CASSQFGTGFSNEQFF.

This clonotype was seen many times. The chain recombines TRBV29-1 with TRBJ2-3; TRBD2 agrees at 10 bases. V was clipped by 7 bases and J by 6 bases; unmatched bases: 7. There are 13 residues in the CDR3. Looked up from germline, CDR1 is SQVTM and CDR2 is ANQGSEA. This CDR3 reads CSGSGRLMDTQYF. CDR3 in DNA: TGCAGCGGTAGCGGGAGGCTTATGGATACGCAGTATTTT.

Ten or more counts support this clonotype. The chain links TRBV5-6 to TRBJ2-7; tentatively, D is TRBD2 (5 bases). CDR1 and CDR2 (germline): SGHDT, YYEEEE. This CDR3 spans 17 amino acids. Between the trimmed V and J ends, which lost 4 bases and 4 bases, there was a span of 24 bases. For the CDR3, the DNA is TGTGCCAGCAGCCTGGCAGGCGTGGAGAGGGTCGGGTACGAGCAGTACTTC. It encodes CASSLAGVERVGYEQYF.

The table lists this clonotype with many counts. J is TRBJ2-1 and V is TRBV20-1; 11 bases are a match to TRBD2. Germline CDR1 DFQATT, CDR2 SNEGSKA (reference sequence). Trimming took 6 bases from V and 6 from J; bases not matched to a gene: 7. CDR3 size: 14 residues. The DNA of the CDR3 is TGCAGTGCCCACGGGACTAGCGGCCTCAATGAGCAGTTCTTC. Its protein is CSAHGTSGLNEQFF.

Only a few counts were recorded for this clonotype. This sequence joins TRBV7-3 and TRBJ2-3; a possible D gene is TRBD2 (6 bases). The V gene's germline CDR1 is SGHTA and CDR2 FQGTGA. CDR3 size: 15 residues. Trimming cost V 5 bases and J 2 bases, with 14 bases left between them. The CDR3 here is CASSLMGGYTDTQYF. The CDR3 DNA sequence: TGTGCCAGCAGCCTGATGGGAGGTTACACAGATACGCAGTATTTT. The variable domain in full, with the rest retrieved from reference TRBV7-3 and TRBJ2-3, is GAGVSQTPSNKVTEKGKYVELRCDPISGHTALYWYRQSLGQGPEFLIYFQGTGAADDSGLPNDRFFAVRPEGSVSTLKIQRTERGDSAVYLCASSLMGGYTDTQYFGPGTRLTVL.

This clonotype was seen ten or more times. This chain links TRBV12-3 or TRBV12-4 with TRBJ2-2; D is tentatively TRBD1 or TRBD2 (6 bases each). The V end was cut by 5 bases, the J end by 6 bases, with 7 bases between. The CDR3 is 12 amino acids. CDR3 amino acids: CASSRGPGELFF. The CDR3 DNA follows: TGTGCCAGCAGTCGGGGGCCCGGGGAGCTGTTTTTT.

The V call is TRBV5-1, the J call TRBJ2-5; D not certain. V was trimmed by 0 bases and J by 0 bases, leaving 9 bases between them. The CDR3 totals 15 residues. Germline V CDR1 and CDR2: SGHRS, YFSETQ. CDR3 protein: CASSLASVNQETQYF. The CDR3 DNA sequence: TGCGCCAGCAGCTTGGCTTCCGTGAACCAAGAGACCCAGTACTTC.

This clonotype was detected ten times or more. CDR3 sequence: CASSTGTQETQYF. The CDR3 DNA sequence: TGTGCCAGCAGCACCGGGACTCAAGAGACCCAGTACTTC. The J gene is TRBJ2-5, the V gene TRBV11-1; D perhaps matches TRBD2 (6 bases). The V gene's germline CDR1 is SGHAT and CDR2 FQDESV (reference sequence). Trimming took off 5 bases at V and 2 bases at J, with 9 bases between the two ends. This CDR3 comprises 13 residues.

This chain links TRBV7-9 with TRBJ2-5; no definite D call. Germline V gives CDR1 SEHNR, CDR2 FQNEAQ (reference sequence). CDR3 length: 13 residues. Between the trimmed V and J ends, which lost 5 bases and 5 bases, there was a span of 12 bases. The CDR3 here is CASSLPWVETQYF. The CDR3 DNA follows: TGTGCCAGCAGCCTCCCCTGGGTGGAGACCCAGTACTTC.

This clonotype showed up many times. This rearrangement joins TRBV3-1 to TRBJ2-2; 9 nucleotides agree with TRBD1. V was clipped by 3 bases and J by 5 bases; unmatched bases: 4. The V gene's germline CDR1 is LGHDT and CDR2 YNNKEL (reference sequence). CDR3 length: 15 residues. This chain's CDR3 is CASSQGQGMTGELFF. In DNA, the CDR3 is TGTGCCAGCAGCCAGGGACAGGGTATGACCGGGGAGCTGTTTTTT.

The CDR3, as DNA: TGTGCCAGCAGCCAAATGCGTTCCTACGAGCAGTACTTC. Residues: CASSQMRSYEQYF. The chain links TRBV14 to TRBJ2-7; D is ambiguous. With 2 bases removed from V and 1 base from J, the gap between germline ends came to 6 bases. CDR1 is SGHDN and CDR2 is FVKESK in the germline V gene. The CDR3 sequence is 13 residues long.